This TCR beta chain was documented in a study of T cell repertoires in cytomegalovirus infection. TCRdb fed the reads into MiXCR, producing one record per CDR3 protein. The data hold about 830,000 distinct CDR3 sequences, with around a third observed a single time. Overall study results and limits: In two of eight donors, the top clonotype was HLA-C-restricted CMV-specific. The cumulative frequency of public TCR beta families identified carriers of CMV plus the relevant HLA.

Germline assignment: CDR1 SEHNR and CDR2 FQNEAQ (reference sequence). This CDR3 is built from 15 residues. Trimming at V came to 5 bases and at J to 1 base, leaving 6 bases not matched to a gene. About this clonotype itself: The antigen remains undetermined.

This TCR came from a human donor in good health (CMV status not recorded). Some clones in this sample may be carry-over from other donors' samples. The rearrangement links TRBV7-9 to TRBJ2-3; 7 nucleotides align to TRBD1. The sample was cultured CD8+ T cells from PBMCs, taken from culture after CMV antigen stimulation. CDR3 coding DNA: TGTGCCAGCAGCGGGACAGCATTCGGCACAGATACGCAGTATTTT. Its translation is CASSGTAFGTDTQYF.